One T cell receptor (beta chain) is described in this entry. This sample was taken from a study of blood T cell repertoires in COVID-19. About the study: Donors in the United States, Italy and Spain gave samples during acute or convalescent COVID-19.

Those enrolled, adults aged 18 to 89 years, came from about two dozen US areas. Per the original methods: Estimation of nucleated cell counts relied on the amplification of reference gene primers. The data were produced by immunoSEQ multiplex PCR, yet TCRdb's version contains in-frame clones alone and is incomplete. D and trimming were read from the DNA, whereas the V and J calls and clone size are those reported in that table. In the table there are some 190,000 clones, 65% to 80% of which are singletons. The CDR3 runs 13 residues. The germline V gene encodes CDR1 LNHDA and CDR2 SQIVND (reference sequence). Deletions cut 7 bases from V and 5 bases from J, with 11 bases between.

The specimen was PBMCs or T cells enriched from blood (not recorded which). This sequence originates from a woman between 45 and 65 years old with acute COVID-19. This chain uses TRBV19 with TRBJ1-4, with no clear D. CDR3 amino acids: CASTSQANEKLFF. The CDR3, as DNA: TGTGCCAGTACTTCCCAGGCGAATGAAAAACTGTTTTTT.